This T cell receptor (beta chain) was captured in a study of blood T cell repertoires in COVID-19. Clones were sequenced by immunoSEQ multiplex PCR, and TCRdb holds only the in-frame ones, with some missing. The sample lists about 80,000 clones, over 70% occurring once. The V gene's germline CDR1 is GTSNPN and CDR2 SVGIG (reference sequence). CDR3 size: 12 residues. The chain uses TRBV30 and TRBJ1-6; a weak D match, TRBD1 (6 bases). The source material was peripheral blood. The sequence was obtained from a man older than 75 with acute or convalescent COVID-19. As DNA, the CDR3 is TGTGCGGGGACGGCAGGGGACTCACCCCTCCACTTT. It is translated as CAGTAGDSPLHF.